This is a list of T cell receptor beta chains from one sample in a study of T-cell memory formation after mild COVID-19. TCRdb reprocessed the 5' RACE reads via MiXCR and lists one record per CDR3 protein. The table lists more than 150,000 distinct CDR3 sequences, 18% of them singletons. The sequencing sample was made of PBMCs or a T cell subset sorted from them (not recorded which). The receptor set was obtained from a man aged 18 to 35 who had mild COVID-19 (a few samples of this study predate the infection). Cell type and time point are not known. Each CDR3 is given with its conserved first and last residue. A D gene is named only where the DNA matches it firmly. Clone size, where shown, is once, few, many, or a class for clones that have expanded.

NA | TRBJ2-7 | TRBV6-2/TRBV6-3 | NA | CASRNGGEQYF | TGTGCCAGCAGAAATGGGGGCGAGCAGTACTTC
few | TRBJ1-5 | TRBV9 | NA | CASIERNGNQPQHF | TGTGCCAGCATAGAAAGAAATGGCAATCAGCCCCAGCATTTT
NA | TRBJ1-1 | TRBV15 | NA | CATSRDSRVAFF | TGTGCCACCAGCAGAGATTCGAGGGTTGCTTTCTTT
few | TRBJ2-3 | TRBV5-1 | NA | CASSFSGPSTDTQYF | TGCGCCAGCAGCTTTAGCGGCCCGAGCACAGATACGCAGTATTTT
NA | TRBJ1-2 | TRBV6-5 | NA | CASSPAGAANYGYTF | TGTGCCAGCAGCCCCGCAGGGGCAGCTAACTATGGCTACACCTTC
NA | TRBJ2-2 | TRBV19 | TRBD2 | CASSWYPSGGDTGELFF | TGTGCCAGTAGTTGGTACCCCAGCGGGGGGGACACCGGGGAGCTGTTTTTT
few | TRBJ2-3 | TRBV4-1 | NA | CASSQVGGTSTDTQYF | TGCGCCAGCAGCCAAGTTGGGGGGACTAGCACAGATACGCAGTATTTT
many | TRBJ1-1 | TRBV25-1 | NA | CASSDRSEWTEAFF | TGTGCCAGCAGTGATCGCAGCGAATGGACTGAAGCTTTCTTT
few | TRBJ2-5 | TRBV5-1 | TRBD2 | CASSSGGLAGFQETQYF | TGCGCCAGCAGCTCCGGTGGACTAGCGGGCTTCCAAGAGACCCAGTACTTC
few | TRBJ2-5 | TRBV29-1 | TRBD1 | CSARRDREVQETQYF | TGCAGCGCCCGGCGGGACAGGGAGGTACAAGAGACCCAGTACTTC
NA | TRBJ1-5 | TRBV28 | TRBD1 | CASSGTGVYSNQPQHF | TGTGCCAGCAGTGGTACAGGGGTGTATAGCAATCAGCCCCAGCATTTT
many | TRBJ2-1 | TRBV7-2 | NA | CASSLDFNEQFF | TGTGCCAGCAGCTTAGACTTCAATGAGCAGTTCTTC
many | TRBJ2-1 | TRBV5-1 | NA | CASSLGDLHNEQFF | TGCGCCAGCAGCTTGGGGGACCTCCACAATGAGCAGTTCTTC
NA | TRBJ1-5 | TRBV20-1 | NA | CSVRAGIDQPQHF | TGCAGTGTTCGAGCAGGTATTGATCAGCCCCAGCATTTT
NA | TRBJ1-5 | TRBV6-6 | NA | CASSRNGGTQPQHF | TGTGCCAGCAGCAGAAACGGGGGGACCCAGCCCCAGCATTTT
few | TRBJ1-5 | TRBV12-3/TRBV12-4 | NA | CASSLPWGHSNQPQHF | TGTGCCAGCAGTTTGCCGTGGGGGCATAGCAATCAGCCCCAGCATTTT
few | TRBJ2-5 | TRBV5-1 | NA | CASSPLVATETQYF | TGCGCCAGCAGCCCCCTTGTAGCCACGGAGACCCAGTACTTC
few | TRBJ2-3 | TRBV11-2 | TRBD2 | CASSPSGGAVGTQYF | TGTGCCAGCAGCCCTAGCGGGGGGGCCGTCGGTACGCAGTATTTT
NA | TRBJ2-3 | TRBV5-1 | TRBD2 | CASSFVVLAGETDTQYF | TGCGCCAGCAGCTTCGTGGTCCTAGCGGGGGAGACAGATACGCAGTATTTT
NA | TRBJ2-6 | TRBV18 | TRBD1 | CASSDRVLSSGANVLTF | TGTGCCAGCTCCGACAGGGTATTAAGCTCTGGGGCCAACGTCCTGACTTTC
few | TRBJ1-1 | TRBV6-6 | NA | CASSYSKLSGAAFF | TGTGCCAGCAGTTACTCGAAGTTGTCCGGGGCGGCTTTCTTT
few | TRBJ2-2 | TRBV5-4 | NA | CASSLGTPGTGELFF | TGTGCCAGCAGCTTAGGGACCCCGGGCACCGGGGAGCTGTTTTTT
NA | TRBJ1-5 | TRBV21-1 | NA | CASSKGGVGKVGQPQHF | TGTGCCAGCAGCAAAGGGGGGGTGGGGAAGGTCGGCCAGCCCCAGCATTTT
many | TRBJ2-2 | TRBV3-1 | NA | CASTLSSWGGTGELFF | TGTGCCAGCACCCTATCTTCCTGGGGTGGCACCGGGGAGCTGTTTTTT
NA | TRBJ2-5 | TRBV3-2 | NA | CASSLTRAQETQYF | TGTGCCAGCAGCCTAACGAGGGCCCAAGAGACCCAGTACTTC
NA | TRBJ2-3 | TRBV6-1 | NA | CASSEARADTQYF | TGTGCCAGCAGTGAAGCTCGGGCCGATACGCAGTATTTT
few | TRBJ2-5 | TRBV9 | TRBD2 | CASSVAGTSGAETQYF | TGTGCCAGCAGCGTAGCCGGGACTAGCGGGGCGGAGACCCAGTACTTC
few | TRBJ2-5 | TRBV5-1 | NA | CASSLSSETQYF | TGCGCCAGCAGCTTGTCGTCAGAGACCCAGTACTTC
many | TRBJ2-1 | TRBV7-2 | NA | CASSLAEGGEQFF | TGTGCCAGCAGCTTAGCGGAGGGAGGTGAGCAGTTCTTC
NA | TRBJ1-4 | TRBV4-2 | NA | CASSRNAQGSPNEKLFF | TGTGCCAGCAGCCGGAACGCTCAGGGGTCTCCTAATGAAAAACTGTTTTTT
NA | TRBJ1-2 | TRBV9 | TRBD1 | CASSPRQGRVYGYTF | TGTGCCAGCAGCCCCCGACAGGGAAGGGTCTATGGCTACACCTTC
few | TRBJ2-7 | TRBV5-1 | TRBD1 | CASSSGQGPYEQYF | TGCGCCAGCAGCTCAGGACAGGGCCCCTACGAGCAGTACTTC
NA | TRBJ2-3 | TRBV7-2 | NA | CASSLGGDVDTQYF | TGTGCCAGCAGCTTAGGGGGGGACGTGGATACGCAGTATTTT
few | TRBJ2-2 | TRBV20-1 | NA | CSASSSMNTGELFF | TGCAGTGCTAGTAGCTCCATGAACACCGGGGAGCTGTTTTTT
few | TRBJ1-3 | TRBV20-1 | NA | CSASYSPPNTIYF | TGCAGTGCTAGTTACTCTCCCCCAAACACCATATATTTT
NA | TRBJ2-5 | TRBV20-1 | NA | CSASIGGGAAQYF | TGCAGTGCCAGTATAGGGGGGGGAGCGGCCCAGTACTTC
few | TRBJ2-5 | TRBV2 | NA | CASSSSSSGGQTQYF | TGTGCCAGCTCTTCCTCATCTTCCGGGGGCCAGACCCAGTACTTC
NA | TRBJ2-5 | TRBV7-3 | NA | CASSPGRNQETQYF | TGTGCCAGCAGCCCGGGGAGGAACCAAGAGACCCAGTACTTC
many | TRBJ2-7 | TRBV7-2 | NA | CASSSRGQKSSYEQYF | TGTGCCAGCAGCTCCCGCGGACAGAAGAGCTCCTACGAGCAGTACTTC
few | TRBJ1-3 | TRBV4-1 | TRBD1 | CASSQGRTGRLGNTIYF | TGCGCCAGCAGCCAAGGGAGGACAGGACGACTAGGAAACACCATATATTTT